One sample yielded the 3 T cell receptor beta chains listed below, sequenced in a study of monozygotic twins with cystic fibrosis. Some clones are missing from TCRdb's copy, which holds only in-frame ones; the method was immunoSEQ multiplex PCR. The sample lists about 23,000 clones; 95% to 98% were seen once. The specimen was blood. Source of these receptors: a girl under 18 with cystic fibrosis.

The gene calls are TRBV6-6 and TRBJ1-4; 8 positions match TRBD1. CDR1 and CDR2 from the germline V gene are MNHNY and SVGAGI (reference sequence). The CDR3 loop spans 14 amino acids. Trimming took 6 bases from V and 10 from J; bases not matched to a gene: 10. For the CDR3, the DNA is TGTGCCAGCAGCGATGACAGGGGCCCTGTAAAACTGTTTTTT. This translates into CASSDDRGPVKLFF.

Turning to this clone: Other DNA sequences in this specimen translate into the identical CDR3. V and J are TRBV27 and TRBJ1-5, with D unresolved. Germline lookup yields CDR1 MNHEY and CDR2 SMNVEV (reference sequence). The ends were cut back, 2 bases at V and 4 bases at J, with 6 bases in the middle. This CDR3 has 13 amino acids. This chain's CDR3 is CASSLSANQPQHF. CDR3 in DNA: TGTGCCAGCAGTTTAAGCGCAAATCAGCCCCAGCATTTT.

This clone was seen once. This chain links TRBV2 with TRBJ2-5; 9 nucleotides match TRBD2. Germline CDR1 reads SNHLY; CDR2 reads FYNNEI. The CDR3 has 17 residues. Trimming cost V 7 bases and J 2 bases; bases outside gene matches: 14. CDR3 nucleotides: TGTGCCAGCAACCCGATCGGCGGTAGCGGGGGTCAAGAGACCCAGTACTTC. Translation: CASNPIGGSGGQETQYF. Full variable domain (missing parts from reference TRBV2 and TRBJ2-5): EPEVTQTPSHQVTQMGQEVILRCVPISNHLYFYWYRQILGQKVEFLVSFYNNEISEKSEIFDDQFSVERPDGSNFTLKIRSTKLEDSAMYFCASNPIGGSGGQETQYFGPGTRLLVL.